A selection of T cell receptor beta chains follows, all from one sample in a study of blood T cells in healthy people across ages. TCRdb redid the calling of the 5' RACE reads with MiXCR, one entry per CDR3 protein. The sample carries about 750,000 distinct CDR3 sequences, roughly 50% recorded once. The sequenced material came from blood. The receptors were gathered from a man older than 75 in good health. The CDR3 runs from the conserved cysteine through the conserved F or W. Fields, in order: D gene, CDR3 length, clone size, V gene, J gene, CDR3 protein, CDR3 DNA. A D gene is named only where the DNA matches it firmly. Some rows have no size entry. The others give once, few or many, or a class for an expanded clone.

-,15,few,TRBV27,TRBJ1-5,CASTPRPGSNQPQHF,TGTGCCAGCACCCCGCGCCCGGGCAGCAATCAGCCCCAGCATTTT
-,13,-,TRBV5-1,TRBJ2-7,CASSLGGTHEQYF,TGCGCCAGCAGCTTGGGAGGCACCCACGAGCAGTACTTC
-,14,-,TRBV7-2,TRBJ1-2,CASSLGRDGYGYTF,TGTGCCAGCAGCTTAGGCAGGGATGGGTATGGCTACACCTTC
TRBD1,14,-,TRBV6-4,TRBJ1-2,CARTGQEGNYGYTF,TGTGCCAGGACCGGACAGGAGGGGAACTATGGCTACACCTTC
-,15,-,TRBV25-1,TRBJ2-3,CASSAGQLRADTQYF,TGTGCCAGCAGTGCCGGACAGCTAAGGGCAGATACGCAGTATTTT
TRBD2,16,few,TRBV29-1,TRBJ2-1,CSVSQPGLAVYNEQFF,TGCAGCGTTTCCCAGCCGGGACTAGCGGTCTACAATGAGCAGTTCTTC
-,15,many,TRBV6-4,TRBJ1-2,CASSDSSRDFYGYTF,TGTGCCAGCAGTGACTCGAGCCGCGACTTCTATGGCTACACCTTC
-,14,-,TRBV14,TRBJ2-7,CASSPLGIRYEQYF,TGTGCCAGCAGCCCCCTAGGCATCAGGTACGAGCAGTACTTC
TRBD1,15,-,TRBV6-5,TRBJ1-4,CASSSLGQDGEKLFF,TGTGCCAGCAGTTCCCTGGGACAGGACGGGGAAAAACTGTTTTTT
-,14,-,TRBV7-7,TRBJ1-1,CASSPAPFVTEAFF,TGTGCCAGCAGCCCAGCCCCGTTCGTCACTGAAGCTTTCTTT
-,15,once,TRBV25-1,TRBJ1-4,CASSDHSRDLEKLFF,TGTGCCAGCAGTGATCACAGCCGCGACCTTGAAAAACTGTTTTTT
TRBD2,18,-,TRBV15,TRBJ2-6,CATSPLPSGRSGANVLTF,TGTGCCACCAGCCCCCTGCCTAGCGGTCGATCTGGGGCCAACGTCCTGACTTTC
TRBD1,13,-,TRBV7-2,TRBJ1-6,CASRRQGNSPLHF,TGTGCCAGCAGGCGACAGGGAAATTCACCCCTCCACTTT
-,14,-,TRBV24-1,TRBJ2-1,CATSDFPRDNEQFF,TGTGCCACCAGTGATTTTCCCAGGGACAATGAGCAGTTCTTC
TRBD1,17,-,TRBV15,TRBJ1-1,CATSRDPQGGKNTEAFF,TGTGCCACCAGCAGAGACCCCCAGGGGGGAAAGAACACTGAAGCTTTCTTT
-,14,few,TRBV6-5,TRBJ1-1,CASRPELKNTEAFF,TGTGCCAGCAGGCCAGAATTAAAGAACACTGAAGCTTTCTTT
-,17,-,TRBV5-1,TRBJ2-5,CASSLEFSHNPAETQYF,TGCGCCAGCAGCTTGGAGTTTTCCCACAATCCGGCAGAGACCCAGTACTTC
-,13,few,TRBV2,TRBJ1-1,CASSEQGNTEAFF,TGTGCCAGCAGTGAACAGGGTAACACTGAAGCTTTCTTT
-,13,few,TRBV2,TRBJ2-5,CASAVGQTWTQYF,TGTGCCAGCGCAGTAGGACAGACCTGGACCCAGTACTTC
-,14,-,TRBV6-1,TRBJ2-7,CASSESSSRVEQYF,TGTGCCAGCAGTGAATCCAGCAGTCGCGTCGAGCAGTACTTC
-,16,-,TRBV7-2,TRBJ2-7,CASSLVAGRNSYEQYF,TGTGCCAGCAGCTTAGTCGCGGGGAGGAACTCCTACGAGCAGTACTTC
TRBD2,16,-,TRBV7-9,TRBJ2-3,CASSPLAGGPDRYAYF,TGTGCCAGCAGCCCGTTGGCGGGAGGGCCCGACAGATACGCGTATTTT
-,15,-,TRBV5-1,TRBJ2-7,CASSFLRGSSYEQYF,TGCGCCAGCAGCTTTTTGCGGGGAAGCTCCTACGAGCAGTACTTC
-,15,-,TRBV5-1,TRBJ2-7,CASSLVRADYNEQYF,TGCGCCAGCAGCTTGGTCAGGGCTGATTACAATGAGCAGTACTTC
-,13,-,TRBV5-1,TRBJ1-1,CASSWTTGTEAFF,TGCGCCAGCAGCTGGACGACGGGCACTGAAGCTTTCTTT
TRBD1,15,-,TRBV6-6,TRBJ1-4,CASSYQGQGHEKLFF,TGTGCCAGCAGTTACCAGGGACAGGGGCATGAAAAACTGTTTTTT
TRBD2,16,-,TRBV20-1,TRBJ2-1,CSAGLAGGLTYNEQFF,TGCAGTGCGGGACTAGCGGGAGGGTTGACCTACAATGAGCAGTTCTTC
TRBD1,17,-,TRBV29-1,TRBJ2-7,CSVSGDRYQAATYEQYF,TGCAGCGTTTCAGGGGACAGATATCAGGCGGCAACCTACGAGCAGTACTTC
TRBD2,16,-,TRBV5-1,TRBJ2-1,CASSPAPGGSYNEQFF,TGCGCCAGCAGCCCCGCTCCGGGAGGGTCCTACAATGAGCAGTTCTTC
-,13,few,TRBV11-3,TRBJ2-6,CASGVTGANVLTF,TGTGCCAGCGGGGTAACTGGGGCCAACGTCCTGACTTTC
-,14,-,TRBV5-1,TRBJ2-1,CASSADPQGPEQFF,TGCGCCAGCAGCGCGGATCCACAGGGACCTGAGCAGTTCTTC
TRBD1,14,-,TRBV3-1,TRBJ1-5,CTSSQGQGDLPQHF,TGTACCAGCAGCCAAGGTCAGGGGGATCTGCCCCAGCATTTT